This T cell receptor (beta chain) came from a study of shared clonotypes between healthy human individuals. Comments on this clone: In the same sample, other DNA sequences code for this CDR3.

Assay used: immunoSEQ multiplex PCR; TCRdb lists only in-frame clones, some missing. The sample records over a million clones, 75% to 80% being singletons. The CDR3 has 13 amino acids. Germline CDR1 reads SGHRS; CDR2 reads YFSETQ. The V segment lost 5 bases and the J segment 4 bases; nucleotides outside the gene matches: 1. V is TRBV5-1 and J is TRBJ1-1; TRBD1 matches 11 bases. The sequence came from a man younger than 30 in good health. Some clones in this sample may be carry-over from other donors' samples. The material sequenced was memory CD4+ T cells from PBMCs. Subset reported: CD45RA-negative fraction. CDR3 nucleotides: TGCGCCAGCAGTGGGACAGGGGGCACTGAAGCTTTCTTT. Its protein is CASSGTGGTEAFF.